The clone carrying this T cell receptor (beta chain) was counted a few times. Germline loops: CDR1 SGHTA, CDR2 FQGTGA. After removal of 2 bases from V and 6 bases from J, the junction contained 7 bases not matched to a gene. CDR3 length equals 16 residues. TCRbeta library construction was performed incorporating unique molecular identifiers. TCRdb fed the PCR reads into MiXCR, producing one record per CDR3 protein. Counted here are 300,000 or so distinct CDR3 sequences, around 25% occurring once; the ten biggest clones make up roughly 9.7%. The data originate from a study of T-cell reconstitution after alpha-beta-depleted transplantation in children.

This TCR was recovered from a male patient between 5 and 17 years old who had a stem cell transplant for acute lymphoblastic leukemia, so the T cells may come from the graft donor. The sample consisted of PBMCs, mostly from graft donor cells, taken 180 days after TCRalphabeta/CD19-depleted stem cell transplant. The chain couples TRBV7-3 to TRBJ2-2, with 9 bases aligning to TRBD1. The CDR3 protein is CASSLDGTGRAGELFF. CDR3 sequence (DNA): TGTGCCAGCAGCTTAGACGGGACAGGGAGGGCCGGGGAGCTGTTTTTT.